Listed below are T cell receptor beta chains from one sample, sequenced in a study of shared clonotypes between healthy human individuals. The assay was immunoSEQ multiplex PCR, and TCRdb's table has in-frame clones only and misses some. The table lists about 1.1 million clones, roughly 74% of them singletons. The sample taken for sequencing was memory CD4+ T cells from PBMCs. The receptors come from a man between 18 and 35 years old in good health. Some clones in this sample may be carry-over from other donors' samples. Both conserved end residues are trimmed from each CDR3. The order of the fields is V gene, D gene, CDR3 protein. The D gene is left open where the match is weak.

v_call: TRBV5-4; d_call: NA; cdr3_aa: ASSLGRVVKDTQY
v_call: TRBV11-2; d_call: NA; cdr3_aa: ASSLVQNTEAF
v_call: TRBV5-4; d_call: TRBD2; cdr3_aa: ASSEPGTSRDTQY
v_call: TRBV28; d_call: NA; cdr3_aa: ASSPYRTEVQY
v_call: TRBV14; d_call: NA; cdr3_aa: ASSRFLYEQY
v_call: TRBV7-9; d_call: NA; cdr3_aa: ASSLGEETQY
v_call: TRBV5-1; d_call: NA; cdr3_aa: ASSLGGSRSGNTIY
v_call: TRBV10-3; d_call: TRBD1; cdr3_aa: AAAPGGNADTQY
v_call: TRBV5-1; d_call: NA; cdr3_aa: ASSSTRAKNIQY
v_call: TRBV28; d_call: NA; cdr3_aa: ASSQYPHNEQF
v_call: TRBV6-4; d_call: TRBD1; cdr3_aa: ASSDFRQGAVGNTIY
v_call: TRBV5-1; d_call: NA; cdr3_aa: ASSFLATQGNTEAF
v_call: TRBV18; d_call: NA; cdr3_aa: ASSPPSVPDTQY
v_call: TRBV5-1; d_call: NA; cdr3_aa: ASSLGGTLIYEQY
v_call: TRBV2; d_call: NA; cdr3_aa: ASSASPGRVEAF
v_call: TRBV9; d_call: NA; cdr3_aa: ASSEPRNNYGYT
v_call: TRBV27; d_call: TRBD1; cdr3_aa: ASSGDRTYSGANVLT
v_call: TRBV5-4; d_call: NA; cdr3_aa: ASSLYGGGNTIY
v_call: TRBV5-1; d_call: NA; cdr3_aa: ASSTQGPGGSEQY
v_call: TRBV4-1; d_call: NA; cdr3_aa: ASSGLGDGRTQY
v_call: TRBV7-3; d_call: TRBD2; cdr3_aa: ASSPLAGVREQY
v_call: TRBV11-2; d_call: TRBD2; cdr3_aa: ASSLGTSGAYNEQF
v_call: TRBV9; d_call: NA; cdr3_aa: ASSVGDRAVGNTIY
v_call: TRBV6-9; d_call: NA; cdr3_aa: ASRAGFGYT
v_call: TRBV6-5; d_call: TRBD1; cdr3_aa: ASSRTGVLAYEQY
v_call: TRBV28; d_call: TRBD1; cdr3_aa: ASHRDRGEKLF
v_call: TRBV7-8; d_call: NA; cdr3_aa: ASSLAPPYSGNTIY
v_call: TRBV7-3; d_call: NA; cdr3_aa: ASSSTRESSSTDTQY
v_call: TRBV9; d_call: TRBD2; cdr3_aa: ASSVVSAGGVEQF
v_call: TRBV10-3; d_call: TRBD2; cdr3_aa: AISPTSGRAAETQY
v_call: TRBV28; d_call: NA; cdr3_aa: ASSSPRTAERHQPQH
v_call: TRBV6-1; d_call: NA; cdr3_aa: ASSGEQSWNTEAF
v_call: TRBV5-1; d_call: NA; cdr3_aa: ASSVDGTHSSYEQY
v_call: TRBV29-1; d_call: NA; cdr3_aa: SVEDGEVAF
v_call: TRBV7-2; d_call: TRBD2; cdr3_aa: ASSLVPGLSSGEQY
v_call: TRBV6-5; d_call: TRBD1; cdr3_aa: ASSYRDRGHYEQY
v_call: TRBV6-1; d_call: NA; cdr3_aa: ASSQGSSNQPQH
v_call: TRBV18; d_call: TRBD1; cdr3_aa: ASSPLQLGQGAGGYT
v_call: TRBV10-3; d_call: TRBD1; cdr3_aa: AIRQQGAEETQY
v_call: TRBV7-9; d_call: TRBD2; cdr3_aa: ASSTTPSGSAGDTQY